Reported below is one T cell receptor beta chain. Germline CDR1 is SNHLY and CDR2 is FYNNEI. The CDR3 spans 18 residues. V lost 5 bases and J lost 3; bases outside the gene matches: 12. The data derive from a study of cytomegalovirus exposure and HLA in healthy donors. Researchers ran the PCR with 60 Vbeta and 13 Jbeta primers. Using immunoSEQ multiplex PCR, the repertoire was profiled, and TCRdb retains in-frame clones only, with some absent. The sample holds about 120,000 clones, around 76% seen once. This clonotype originated in a man aged 55 to 69 in good health and CMV-seropositive. The chain carries TRBV2 and TRBJ2-3; 12 bases fit TRBD2. The sequenced sample consisted of PBMCs. CDR3 sequence (DNA): TGTGCCAGCAGTCCTAGACTAGCGGGGGCCGGGGTAACAGATACGCAGTATTTT. This sequence encodes CASSPRLAGAGVTDTQYF.